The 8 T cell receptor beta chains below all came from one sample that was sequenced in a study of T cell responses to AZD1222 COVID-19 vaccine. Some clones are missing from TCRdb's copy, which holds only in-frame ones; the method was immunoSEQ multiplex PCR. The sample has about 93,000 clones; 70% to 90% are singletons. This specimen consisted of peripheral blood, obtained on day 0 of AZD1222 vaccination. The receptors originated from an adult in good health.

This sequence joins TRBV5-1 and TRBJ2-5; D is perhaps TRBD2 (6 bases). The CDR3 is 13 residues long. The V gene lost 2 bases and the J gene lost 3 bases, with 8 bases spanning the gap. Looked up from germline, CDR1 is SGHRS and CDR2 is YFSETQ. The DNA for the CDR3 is TGCGCCAGCAGCTTCGGGGGAGAAGAGACCCAGTACTTC. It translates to CASSFGGEETQYF. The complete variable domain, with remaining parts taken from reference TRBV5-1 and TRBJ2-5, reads KAGVTQTPRYLIKTRGQQVTLSCSPISGHRSVSWYQQTPGQGLQFLFEYFSETQRNKGNFPGRFSGRQFSNSRSEMNVSTLELGDSALYLCASSFGGEETQYFGPGTRLLVL.

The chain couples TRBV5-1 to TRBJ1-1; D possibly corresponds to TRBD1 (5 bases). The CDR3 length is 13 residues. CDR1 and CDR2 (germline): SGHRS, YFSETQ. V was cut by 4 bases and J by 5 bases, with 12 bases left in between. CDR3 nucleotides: TGCGCCAGCAGCCTTGGGGAGGGGACTGAAGCTTTCTTT. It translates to CASSLGEGTEAFF.

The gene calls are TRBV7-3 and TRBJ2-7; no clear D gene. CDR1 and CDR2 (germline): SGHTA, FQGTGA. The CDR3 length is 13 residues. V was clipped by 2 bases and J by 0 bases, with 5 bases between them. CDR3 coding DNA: TGTGCCAGCAGCTTAGGGGACTCCTACGAGCAGTACTTC. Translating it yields CASSLGDSYEQYF.

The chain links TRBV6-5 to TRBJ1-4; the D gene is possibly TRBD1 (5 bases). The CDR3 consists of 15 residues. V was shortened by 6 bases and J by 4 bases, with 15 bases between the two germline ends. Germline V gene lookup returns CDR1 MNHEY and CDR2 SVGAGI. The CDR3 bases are TGTGCCAGCAGGCGTACAGGAAAACTTAATGAAAAACTGTTTTTT. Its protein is CASRRTGKLNEKLFF.

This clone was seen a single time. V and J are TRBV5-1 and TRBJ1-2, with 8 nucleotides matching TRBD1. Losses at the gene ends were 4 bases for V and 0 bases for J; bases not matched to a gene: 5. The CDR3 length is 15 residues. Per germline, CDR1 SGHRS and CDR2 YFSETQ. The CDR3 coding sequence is TGCGCCAGCAGCGGGGACAGGACCCCTAACTATGGCTACACCTTC. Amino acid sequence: CASSGDRTPNYGYTF.

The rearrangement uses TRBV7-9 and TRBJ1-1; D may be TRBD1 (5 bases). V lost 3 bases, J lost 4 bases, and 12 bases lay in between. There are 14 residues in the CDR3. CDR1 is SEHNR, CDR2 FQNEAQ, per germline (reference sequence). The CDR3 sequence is CASSFGGEGTEAFF. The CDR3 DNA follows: TGTGCCAGCAGCTTTGGAGGGGAGGGCACTGAAGCTTTCTTT. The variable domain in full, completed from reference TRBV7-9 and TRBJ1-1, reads DTGVSQNPRHKITKRGQNVTFRCDPISEHNRLYWYRQTLGQGPEFLTYFQNEAQLEKSRLLSDRFSAERPKGSFSTLEIQRTEQGDSAMYLCASSFGGEGTEAFFGQGTRLTVV.

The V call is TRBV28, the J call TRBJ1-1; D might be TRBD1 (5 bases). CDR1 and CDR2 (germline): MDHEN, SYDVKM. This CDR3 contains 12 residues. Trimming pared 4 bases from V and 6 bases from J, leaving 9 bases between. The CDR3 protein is CASSSSGSEAFF. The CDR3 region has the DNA TGTGCCAGCAGTTCTTCAGGGTCTGAAGCTTTCTTT.

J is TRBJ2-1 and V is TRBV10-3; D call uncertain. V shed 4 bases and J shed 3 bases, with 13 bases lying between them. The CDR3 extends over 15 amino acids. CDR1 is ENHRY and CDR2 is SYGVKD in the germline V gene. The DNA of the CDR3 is TGTGCCATCAGTGGGCAATTAGGCCTCTACAATGAGCAGTTCTTC. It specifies CAISGQLGLYNEQFF.